What follows describes a single T cell receptor (beta chain). The germline V and J ends were trimmed by 1 base and 2 bases, with 8 bases remaining between them. The CDR3 loop spans 15 amino acids. CDR1 is LNHNV and CDR2 is YYDKDF in the germline V gene (reference sequence). These data belong to a study of cytomegalovirus exposure and HLA in healthy donors. A multiplex PCR was run with 60 Vbeta primers and 13 Jbeta primers. The method was immunoSEQ multiplex PCR; TCRdb's version includes in-frame clones alone and lacks a portion of them. The sample lists fewer than 85,000 clones, under 80% occurring once.

This chain joins TRBV15 and TRBJ2-2; no firm D call. The sample consisted of PBMCs. The receptor was derived from a man between 40 and 49 years old in good health and CMV-seropositive. Here the CDR3 DNA reads TGTGCCACCAGCAGAGCTGAAGCCAACACCGGGGAGCTGTTTTTT. This encodes CATSRAEANTGELFF.